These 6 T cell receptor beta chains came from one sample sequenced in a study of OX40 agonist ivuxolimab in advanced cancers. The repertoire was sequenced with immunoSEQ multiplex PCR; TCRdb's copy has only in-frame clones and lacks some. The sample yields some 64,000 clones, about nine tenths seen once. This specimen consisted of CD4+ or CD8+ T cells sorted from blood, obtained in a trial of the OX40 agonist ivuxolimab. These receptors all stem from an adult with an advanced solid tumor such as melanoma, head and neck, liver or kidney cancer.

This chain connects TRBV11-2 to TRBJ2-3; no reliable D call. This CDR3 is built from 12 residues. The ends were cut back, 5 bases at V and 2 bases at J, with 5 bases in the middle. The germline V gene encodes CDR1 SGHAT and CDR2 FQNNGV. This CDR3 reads CASSLFTDTQYF. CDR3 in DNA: TGTGCCAGCAGCCTCTTCACAGATACGCAGTATTTT. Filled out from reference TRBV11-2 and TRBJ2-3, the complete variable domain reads EAGVAQSPRYKIIEKRQSVAFWCNPISGHATLYWYQQILGQGPKLLIQFQNNGVVDDSQLPKDRFSAERLKGVDSTLKIQPAKLEDSAVYLCASSLFTDTQYFGPGTRLTVL.

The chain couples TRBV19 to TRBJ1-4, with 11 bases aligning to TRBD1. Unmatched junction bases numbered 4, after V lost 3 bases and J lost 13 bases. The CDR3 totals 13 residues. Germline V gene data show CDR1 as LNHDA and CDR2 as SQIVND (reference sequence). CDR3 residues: CASSMGTGGRLFF. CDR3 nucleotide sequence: TGTGCCAGTAGTATGGGGACAGGGGGAAGACTGTTTTTT.

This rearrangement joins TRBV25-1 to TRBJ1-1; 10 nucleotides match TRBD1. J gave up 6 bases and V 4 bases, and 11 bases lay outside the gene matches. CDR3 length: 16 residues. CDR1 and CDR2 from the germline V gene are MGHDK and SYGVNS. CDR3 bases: TGTGCCAGCAGTGCCCCCATAGACAGGGGGCGGGCTGAAGCTTTCTTT. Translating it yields CASSAPIDRGRAEAFF.

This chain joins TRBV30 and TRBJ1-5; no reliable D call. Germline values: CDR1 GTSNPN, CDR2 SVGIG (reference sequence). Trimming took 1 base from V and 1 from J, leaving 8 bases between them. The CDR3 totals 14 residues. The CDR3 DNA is TGTGCCTGGAGTGCCGACGGGAGCAATCAGCCCCAGCATTTT. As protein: CAWSADGSNQPQHF.

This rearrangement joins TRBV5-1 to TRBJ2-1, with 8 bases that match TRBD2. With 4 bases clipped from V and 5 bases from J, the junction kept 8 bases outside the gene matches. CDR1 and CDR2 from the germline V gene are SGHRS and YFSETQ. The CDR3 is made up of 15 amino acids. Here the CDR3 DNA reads TGCGCCAGCAGCATAAAACTAGCGGCCAACAATGAGCAGTTCTTC. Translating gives CASSIKLAANNEQFF.

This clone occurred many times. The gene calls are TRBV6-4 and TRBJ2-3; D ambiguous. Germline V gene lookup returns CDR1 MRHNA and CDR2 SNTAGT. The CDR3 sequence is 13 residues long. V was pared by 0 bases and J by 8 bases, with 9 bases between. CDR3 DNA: TGTGCCAGCAGTGACTCAATGTGGGGTACGCAGTATTTT. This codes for CASSDSMWGTQYF.